The 9 T cell receptor beta chains listed next were all sequenced from one sample in a study of blood T cell repertoires in COVID-19. Generated by immunoSEQ multiplex PCR, the TCRdb table keeps only in-frame clones and is missing some. The sample lists 150,000 to 200,000 clones, around 85% occurring once. Input material: peripheral blood. These receptors were taken from an elderly woman with acute or convalescent COVID-19.

This clone has more than one count but fewer than ten. The genes are TRBV7-9 and TRBJ2-7; the D gene is possibly TRBD1 (5 bases). This CDR3 region has 14 residues. Germline assignment: CDR1 SEHNR and CDR2 FQNEAQ (reference sequence). V lost 1 base to trimming and J lost 5 bases, with 12 bases between them. DNA for the CDR3: TGTGCCAGCAGCTTAGATCAGGGAAGCGACGAGCAGTACTTC. Protein: CASSLDQGSDEQYF.

The rearrangement links TRBV6-5 to TRBJ1-3, with D perhaps matching TRBD1 (5 bases). Trimming took off 6 bases at V and 4 bases at J, with 16 bases between the two ends. The CDR3 loop spans 15 amino acids. Germline CDR1 is MNHEY and CDR2 is SVGAGI. The CDR3, as DNA: TGTGCCAGCAGCCTGTTTGGCGGGGGAGGAAACACCATATATTTT. Translating it yields CASSLFGGGGNTIYF.

The chain recombines TRBV2 with TRBJ1-2, with D possibly matching TRBD1 (5 bases). This CDR3 is 14 amino acids long. Germline lookup yields CDR1 SNHLY and CDR2 FYNNEI. The germline V and J ends were trimmed by 2 bases and 3 bases, with 10 bases remaining between them. DNA of the CDR3: TGTGCCAGCAGTGAATCCAGGGTGGACTATGGCTACACCTTC. It is translated as CASSESRVDYGYTF.

The CDR3 region has the DNA TGTGCCAGCAGGAGTGAAGGGGACATTCAGTACTTC. It is translated as CASRSEGDIQYF. The chain recombines TRBV6-5 with TRBJ2-4, with D perhaps matching TRBD1 (5 bases). Looked up from germline, CDR1 is MNHEY and CDR2 is SVGAGI. This CDR3 is built from 12 residues. Trimming took off 6 bases at V and 8 bases at J, with 11 bases between the two ends.

The chain is built from TRBV19 and TRBJ1-5; 11 nucleotides line up with TRBD1. The CDR3 has 16 amino acids. V was pared by 5 bases and J by 7 bases, with 10 bases of the junction left unmatched. Germline V gene data show CDR1 as LNHDA and CDR2 as SQIVND (reference sequence). The CDR3 loop is CASSFRGTGGSQPQHF. The DNA of the CDR3 is TGTGCCAGTAGTTTCCGAGGGACAGGGGGATCCCAGCCCCAGCATTTT.

The V and J genes are TRBV5-1 and TRBJ2-7; D perhaps matches TRBD2 (5 bases). V was clipped by 5 bases and J by 3 bases, with 12 bases between them. The CDR3 loop spans 13 amino acids. From germline, CDR1 is SGHRS and CDR2 YFSETQ. This CDR3 reads CASRLDRGYEQYF. Written as DNA, the CDR3 is TGCGCCAGCAGATTAGACCGGGGCTACGAGCAGTACTTC.

V and J are TRBV3-1 (or the pseudogene TRBV3-2) and TRBJ1-6; the D is unclear. The CDR3 is 15 amino acids. The germline V gene has CDR1 LGHDT and CDR2 YNNKEL (reference sequence). Trimming shortened V by 1 base and J by 5 bases, and 9 bases separated the two germline ends. The CDR3 DNA sequence: TGTGCCAGCAGCCAAGTTGGTCGGGATAATTCACCCCTCCACTTT. Translating it yields CASSQVGRDNSPLHF.

The chain has TRBV4-3 and TRBJ2-1, with a weak D call TRBD1 (7 bases). The CDR3 runs to 15 residues. With 0 bases removed from V and 4 bases from J, the gap between germline ends came to 10 bases. Germline V gives CDR1 LGHNA, CDR2 YSLEER. The CDR3 coding sequence is TGCGCCAGCAGCCAAGACAGGGGGGAATACAATGAGCAGTTCTTC. Its translation is CASSQDRGEYNEQFF.

The V gene is TRBV12-5, the J gene TRBJ2-5; no reliable D call. This CDR3 contains 13 residues. Trimming shortened V by 5 bases and J by 1 base, and 8 bases separated the two germline ends. Germline-derived CDR1 and CDR2 are LGHNT and FRNRAP. CDR3 loop: CASGGAGQETQYF. The CDR3, as DNA: TGTGCTAGTGGTGGTGCCGGCCAAGAGACCCAGTACTTC.